This T cell receptor (beta chain) stems from a study of human T cells and chemical hapten exposure. Study information: Patients got weekly scalp diphenylcyclopropenone doses over the roughly 22-week study. Upper-back patch tests with 0.01% DPC were read at 6 days.

Original processing methods: Counting gave a median of approximately 96,000 TCRs per sample, with values ranging from about 20,000 to 750,000. TCRdb fed the RACE reads into MiXCR, producing one record per CDR3 protein. The V and J calls and clone size come from TCRdb's table, not from the authors' own analysis. The sample carries roughly 100,000 distinct CDR3 sequences, under 40% recorded once. Time point defined: patch test 3, about 24 weeks after DPC sensitization. Indicated treatment: therapeutic diphenylcyclopropenone sensitization with weekly scalp DPC. CDR1 is SNHLY and CDR2 is FYNNEI in the germline V gene. The CDR3 length is 14 residues. The V end was cut by 7 bases, the J end by 1 base, with 13 bases between.

The chain combines TRBV2 with TRBJ2-5; TRBD2 might be the D (6 bases). Sequences were derived from whole blood, sampled in connection with sensitization to the hapten diphenylcyclopropenone (DPC). This sequence originates from a man aged 35 to 55 with alopecia areata. Some clones in this sample may be carry-over from other donors' samples. The CDR3 loop reads CASTTFGGQETQYF. The DNA for the CDR3 is TGTGCCAGCACTACGTTCGGGGGCCAAGAGACCCAGTACTTC.